The 15 T cell receptor beta chains below were found in one sample sequenced in a study of cytomegalovirus exposure and HLA in healthy donors. Primers included in the PCR were 60 Vbeta and 13 Jbeta primers. TCRdb keeps only in-frame clones here, not all; method: immunoSEQ multiplex PCR. The sample includes roughly 100,000 clones, roughly 73% seen only once; the top ten take approximately 2.4%. The sequenced material came from PBMCs. These receptor sequences come from a man in his forties in good health and CMV-seronegative.

This chain connects TRBV7-2 to TRBJ2-7, with a possible D match to TRBD1 (5 bases). Trimming cost V 6 bases and J 6 bases, with 21 bases left between them. The CDR3 covers 15 residues. Germline V gene lookup returns CDR1 SGHTA and CDR2 FQGNSA. The CDR3: CASSSRPDSLIEQYF. For the CDR3, the DNA is TGTGCCAGCAGTTCGCGACCCGACAGTCTCATCGAGCAGTACTTC.

This chain links TRBV2 with TRBJ2-7; D is undetermined. Trimming cost V 4 bases and J 0 bases, with 13 bases left between them. From germline, CDR1 is SNHLY and CDR2 FYNNEI. The CDR3 extends over 15 amino acids. The CDR3 DNA is TGTGCCAGCAGTGTAAGACTTTCTAGCTCCTACGAGCAGTACTTC. Translation gives CASSVRLSSSYEQYF.

This rearrangement joins TRBV5-1 to TRBJ1-2; 8 bases fit TRBD1. The J segment lost 8 bases and the V segment lost 2 bases, leaving 5 bases of the junction unmatched. CDR1 and CDR2 (germline): SGHRS, YFSETQ. This CDR3 region has 13 residues. The CDR3 loop is CASSFQGADGYTF. CDR3 nucleotides: TGCGCCAGCAGCTTTCAGGGGGCGGACGGCTACACCTTC.

CDR3 nucleotides: TGTGCCAGCAGTGCCTCAGGGAATTCACCCCTCCACTTT. Translated, it gives CASSASGNSPLHF. The chain is built from TRBV6-1 and TRBJ1-6; a possible D gene is TRBD1 (5 bases). Trimming took off 4 bases at V and 7 bases at J, with 8 bases between the two ends. CDR3 length: 13 residues. From germline, CDR1 is MNHNS and CDR2 SASEGT.

The chain recombines TRBV4-1 with TRBJ2-3; D perhaps matches TRBD1 (5 bases). CDR1 and CDR2 (germline): MGHRA, YSYEKL. V dropped 1 base and J dropped 4 bases, with 9 bases sitting between them. CDR3 length equals 14 residues. CDR3 coding DNA: TGCGCCAGCAGCCAAGTCAGGGTCTCAGATACGCAGTATTTT. This gives the protein CASSQVRVSDTQYF.

The chain links TRBV10-3 to TRBJ1-1; possible D gene TRBD1, 6 bases. Germline V gives CDR1 ENHRY, CDR2 SYGVKD. The CDR3 spans 12 residues. The V gene lost 6 bases and the J gene lost 7 bases, with 12 bases spanning the gap. CDR3 coding DNA: TGTGCCATCAGCGCCGGGACACTTGAAGCTTTCTTT. It encodes CAISAGTLEAFF.

This clone appeared a few times. The rearrangement uses TRBV4-1 and TRBJ1-2; D is perhaps TRBD1 (6 bases). From germline, CDR1 is MGHRA and CDR2 YSYEKL. This CDR3 has 16 amino acids. Between the trimmed V and J ends, which lost 1 base and 2 bases, there was a span of 14 bases. CDR3: CASSQVGGHSNYGYTF. DNA for the CDR3: TGCGCCAGCAGCCAAGTGGGGGGGCACAGCAACTATGGCTACACCTTC.

This sequence joins TRBV10-3 and TRBJ2-1; 7 nucleotides agree with TRBD1. There are 16 residues in the CDR3. Germline lookup yields CDR1 ENHRY and CDR2 SYGVKD. The ends lost 0 bases at V and 4 bases at J; junction bases unmatched: 6. CDR3 residues: CAISESMTGNYNEQFF. CDR3 nucleotide sequence: TGTGCCATCAGTGAGTCTATGACAGGGAATTACAATGAGCAGTTCTTC.

The rearrangement joins TRBV6-5 to TRBJ2-2; possibly TRBD1 for D (6 bases). This CDR3 comprises 15 residues. Germline CDR1 MNHEY, CDR2 SVGAGI. Between the trimmed V and J ends, which lost 6 bases and 4 bases, there was a span of 15 bases. The CDR3 region has the DNA TGTGCCAGCAGACCGAACAGGGTCCGCACCGGGGAGCTGTTTTTT. Amino acids: CASRPNRVRTGELFF.

The chain recombines TRBV19 with TRBJ2-1; D is unclear. Germline V gene sequence: CDR1 LNHDA, CDR2 SQIVND (reference sequence). Trimming stripped 6 bases from V and 1 base from J, with 10 bases between. This CDR3 spans 14 amino acids. CDR3 sequence: CASRDTLSYNEQFF. DNA for the CDR3: TGTGCCAGTAGAGACACCCTGTCCTACAATGAGCAGTTCTTC.

The chain joins TRBV4-2 to TRBJ2-1, with no clear D. This CDR3 has 16 residues. V was cut by 0 bases and J by 4 bases, with 13 bases left in between. Germline V gene lookup returns CDR1 LGHNA and CDR2 YNFKEQ. The chain's CDR3 is CASSQDWSPRYNEQFF. The CDR3 bases are TGTGCCAGCAGCCAAGATTGGAGCCCCAGATACAATGAGCAGTTCTTC.

The chain couples TRBV5-6 to TRBJ2-7, with 9 bases that match TRBD1. This CDR3 spans 15 amino acids. Germline V lookup: CDR1 SGHDT, CDR2 YYEEEE. V gave up 0 bases and J gave up 6 bases; unmatched junction bases: 7. The chain's CDR3 is CASSLAGTGNREQYF. The CDR3 DNA reads TGTGCCAGCAGCTTGGCCGGGACAGGGAATCGCGAGCAGTACTTC.

This clone turned up a few times. The rearrangement uses TRBV19 and TRBJ1-5; the D is unclear. Looked up from germline, CDR1 is LNHDA and CDR2 is SQIVND (reference sequence). The length of the CDR3 is 13 residues. With 5 bases removed from V and 3 bases from J, the gap between germline ends came to 8 bases. CDR3 residues: CASSGSLNQPQHF. The CDR3 nucleotides read TGTGCCAGTAGTGGGAGCCTCAATCAGCCCCAGCATTTT.

This clone was recorded only once. The rearrangement links TRBV6-9 to TRBJ2-5; 7 nucleotides align to TRBD1. After removal of 1 base from V and 4 bases from J, the junction contained 6 bases not matched to a gene. The germline V gene encodes CDR1 MNHGY and CDR2 SVAAGI. There are 15 residues in the CDR3. In nucleotides, the CDR3 is TGTGCCAGCAGTTATTGTGAGGGGGCGGGAGAGACCCAGTACTTC. Translating gives CASSYCEGAGETQYF.

The gene calls are TRBV27 and TRBJ2-3; possible D gene TRBD2, 6 bases. This CDR3 has 16 residues. Germline V lookup: CDR1 MNHEY, CDR2 SMNVEV (reference sequence). The V and J ends lost 1 base and 2 bases respectively, with 13 bases between them. CDR3 nucleotides: TGTGCCAGCAGTTTATGGGGGGATCTCACCACAGATACGCAGTATTTT. Residues: CASSLWGDLTTDTQYF.